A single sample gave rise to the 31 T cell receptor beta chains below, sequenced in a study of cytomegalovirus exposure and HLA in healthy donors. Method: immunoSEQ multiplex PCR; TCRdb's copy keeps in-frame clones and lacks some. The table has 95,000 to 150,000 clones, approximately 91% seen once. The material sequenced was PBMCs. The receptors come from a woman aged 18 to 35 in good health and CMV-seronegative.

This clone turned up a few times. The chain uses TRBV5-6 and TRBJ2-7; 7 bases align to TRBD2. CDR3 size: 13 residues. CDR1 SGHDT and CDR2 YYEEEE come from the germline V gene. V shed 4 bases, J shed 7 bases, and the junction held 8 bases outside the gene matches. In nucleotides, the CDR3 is TGTGCCAGCAGCCCCGACGGGCGGGGGGAGCAGTACTTC. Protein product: CASSPDGRGEQYF. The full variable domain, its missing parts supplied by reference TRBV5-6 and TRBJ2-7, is DAGVTQSPTHLIKTRGQQVTLRCSPKSGHDTVSWYQQALGQGPQFIFQYYEEEERQRGNFPDRFSGHQFPNYSSELNVNALLLGDSALYLCASSPDGRGEQYFGPGTRLTVT.

In DNA form, the CDR3 reads TGTGCCAGCAGCTTGGCAACAGGTTGGACACGTAATGAGCAGTTCTTC. This translates into CASSLATGWTRNEQFF. This rearrangement joins TRBV5-6 to TRBJ2-1, with D possibly TRBD1 on 5 matching bases. Germline lookup yields CDR1 SGHDT and CDR2 YYEEEE. CDR3 length equals 16 residues. Trimming shortened V by 0 bases and J by 7 bases, and 17 bases separated the two germline ends.

Here the CDR3 DNA reads TGTGCCAGCTCGAAAGGAAACACCATATATTTT. It yields the protein CASSKGNTIYF. The rearrangement joins TRBV30 to TRBJ1-3; D unclear. CDR1 is GTSNPN, CDR2 SVGIG, per germline (reference sequence). V lost 8 bases and J lost 4, with 9 bases in between. The CDR3 covers 11 residues.

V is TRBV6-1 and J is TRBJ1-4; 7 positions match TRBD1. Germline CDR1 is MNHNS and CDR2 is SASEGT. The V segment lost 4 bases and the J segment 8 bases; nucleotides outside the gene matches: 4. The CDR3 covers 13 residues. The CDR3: CASSGSGGEKLFF. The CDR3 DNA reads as TGTGCCAGCAGTGGATCAGGGGGGGAAAAACTGTTTTTT.

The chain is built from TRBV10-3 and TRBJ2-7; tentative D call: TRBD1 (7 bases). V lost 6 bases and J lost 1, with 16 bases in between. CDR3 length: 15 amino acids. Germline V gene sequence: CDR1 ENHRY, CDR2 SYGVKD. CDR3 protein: CAISLDREASYEQYF. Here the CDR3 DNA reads TGTGCCATCAGCTTAGACAGGGAGGCATCCTACGAGCAGTACTTC.

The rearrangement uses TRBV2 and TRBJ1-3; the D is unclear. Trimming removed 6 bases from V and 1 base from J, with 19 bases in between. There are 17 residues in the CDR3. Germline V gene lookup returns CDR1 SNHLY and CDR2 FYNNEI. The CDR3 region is CASSVNRAFRSGNTIYF. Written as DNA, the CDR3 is TGTGCCAGCAGCGTGAATCGAGCCTTCCGATCTGGAAACACCATATATTTT.

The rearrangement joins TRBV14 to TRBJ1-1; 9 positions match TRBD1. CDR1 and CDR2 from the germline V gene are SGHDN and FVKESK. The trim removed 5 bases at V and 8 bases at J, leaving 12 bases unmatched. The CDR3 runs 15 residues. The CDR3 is CASSYWTGAAGEAFF. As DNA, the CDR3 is TGTGCCAGCAGCTACTGGACAGGGGCCGCTGGGGAAGCTTTCTTT.

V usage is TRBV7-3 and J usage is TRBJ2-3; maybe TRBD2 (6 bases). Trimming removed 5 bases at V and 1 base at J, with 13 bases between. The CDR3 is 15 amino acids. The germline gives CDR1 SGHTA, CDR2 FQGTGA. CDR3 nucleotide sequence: TGTGCCAGCAGCCCCCGCTCGGGGGGCACAGATACGCAGTATTTT. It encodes CASSPRSGGTDTQYF.

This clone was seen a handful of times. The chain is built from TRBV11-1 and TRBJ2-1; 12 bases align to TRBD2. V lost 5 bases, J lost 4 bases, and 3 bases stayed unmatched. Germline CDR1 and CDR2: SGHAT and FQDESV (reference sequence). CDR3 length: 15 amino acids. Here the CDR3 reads CASSPGLAGYNEQFF. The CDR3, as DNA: TGTGCCAGCAGCCCGGGACTAGCGGGTTACAATGAGCAGTTCTTC.

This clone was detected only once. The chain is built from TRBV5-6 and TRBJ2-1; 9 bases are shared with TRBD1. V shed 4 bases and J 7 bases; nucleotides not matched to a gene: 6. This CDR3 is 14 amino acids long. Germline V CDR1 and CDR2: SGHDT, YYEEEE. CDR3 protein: CASSRDRVGNEQFF. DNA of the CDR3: TGTGCCAGCAGCCGGGACAGGGTGGGGAATGAGCAGTTCTTC.

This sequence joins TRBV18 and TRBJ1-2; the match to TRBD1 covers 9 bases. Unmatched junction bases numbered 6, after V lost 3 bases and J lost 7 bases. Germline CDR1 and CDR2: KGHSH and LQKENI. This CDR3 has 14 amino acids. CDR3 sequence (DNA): TGTGCCAGCTCACCTGACAGGGGGTCTGGTGGCTACACCTTC. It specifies CASSPDRGSGGYTF.

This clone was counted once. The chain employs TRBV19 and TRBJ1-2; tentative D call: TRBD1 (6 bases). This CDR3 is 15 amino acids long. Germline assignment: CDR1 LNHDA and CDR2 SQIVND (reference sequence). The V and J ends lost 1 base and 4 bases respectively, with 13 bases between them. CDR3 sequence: CASSIGPGVGYGYTF. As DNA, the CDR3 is TGTGCCAGTAGTATAGGGCCAGGGGTTGGCTATGGCTACACCTTC.

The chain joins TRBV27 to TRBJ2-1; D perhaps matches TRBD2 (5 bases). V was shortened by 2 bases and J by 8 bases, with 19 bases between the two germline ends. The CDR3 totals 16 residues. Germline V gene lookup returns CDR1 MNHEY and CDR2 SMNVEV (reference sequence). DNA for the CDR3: TGTGCCAGCAGTTTAGAAAGGACTCCAATGGGCGATGAGCAGTTCTTC. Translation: CASSLERTPMGDEQFF.

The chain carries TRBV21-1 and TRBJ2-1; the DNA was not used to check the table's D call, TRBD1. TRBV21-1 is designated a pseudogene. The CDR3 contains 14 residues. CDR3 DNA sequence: TGTGCCAGCAGCCCGGGACAGGGTTACAATGAGCAGTTCTTC. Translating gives CASSPGQGYNEQFF.

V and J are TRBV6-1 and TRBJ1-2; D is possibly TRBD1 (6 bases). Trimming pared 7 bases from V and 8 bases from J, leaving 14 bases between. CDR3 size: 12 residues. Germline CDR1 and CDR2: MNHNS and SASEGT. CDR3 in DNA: TGTGCCAGCAATTACAGGGAGCCGGGCTACACCTTC. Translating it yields CASNYREPGYTF.

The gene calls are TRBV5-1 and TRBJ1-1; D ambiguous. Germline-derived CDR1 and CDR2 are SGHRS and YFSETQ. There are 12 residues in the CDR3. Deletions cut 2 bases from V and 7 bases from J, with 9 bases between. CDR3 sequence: CASSFGGSEAFF. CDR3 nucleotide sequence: TGCGCCAGCAGCTTTGGAGGTAGTGAAGCTTTCTTT.

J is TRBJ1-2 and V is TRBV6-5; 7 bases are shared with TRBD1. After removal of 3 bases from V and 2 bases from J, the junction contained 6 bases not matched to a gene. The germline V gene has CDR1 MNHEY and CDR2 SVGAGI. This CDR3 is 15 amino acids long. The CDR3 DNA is TGTGCCAGCAGTTATGACAGGGTACGCAACTATGGCTACACCTTC. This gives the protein CASSYDRVRNYGYTF.

CDR3 sequence reads: CAGLASSGANVLTF. DNA of the CDR3: TGTGCCGGACTAGCAAGCTCTGGGGCCAACGTCCTGACTTTC. The chain has TRBV30 and TRBJ2-6; 8 bases align to TRBD2. This CDR3 contains 14 residues. Looked up from germline, CDR1 is GTSNPN and CDR2 is SVGIG (reference sequence). The V gene end was trimmed by 8 bases and the J gene end by 0 bases; junction bases not matched to a gene: 3.

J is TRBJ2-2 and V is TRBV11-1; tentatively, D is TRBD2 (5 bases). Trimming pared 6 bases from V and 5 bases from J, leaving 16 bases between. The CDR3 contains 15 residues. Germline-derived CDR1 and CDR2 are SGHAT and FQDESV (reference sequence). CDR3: CASRALAWWTGELFF. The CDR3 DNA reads TGTGCCAGCAGAGCTCTAGCTTGGTGGACCGGGGAGCTGTTTTTT.

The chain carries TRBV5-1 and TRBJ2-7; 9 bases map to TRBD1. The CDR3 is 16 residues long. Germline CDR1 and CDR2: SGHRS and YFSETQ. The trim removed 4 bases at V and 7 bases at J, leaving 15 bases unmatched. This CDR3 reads CASSQISGQGGIEQYF. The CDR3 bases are TGCGCCAGCAGCCAAATTTCGGGACAGGGTGGGATTGAGCAGTACTTC.

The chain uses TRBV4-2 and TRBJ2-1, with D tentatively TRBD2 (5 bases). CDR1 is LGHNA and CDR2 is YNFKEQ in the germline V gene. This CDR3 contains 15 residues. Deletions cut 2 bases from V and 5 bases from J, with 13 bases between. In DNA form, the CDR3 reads TGTGCCAGCAGCCAAAATAGCGTGCGGGACAATGAGCAGTTCTTC. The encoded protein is CASSQNSVRDNEQFF.

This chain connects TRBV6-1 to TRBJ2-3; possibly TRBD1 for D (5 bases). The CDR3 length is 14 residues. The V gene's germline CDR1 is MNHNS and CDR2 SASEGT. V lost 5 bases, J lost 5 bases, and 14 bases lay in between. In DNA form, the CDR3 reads TGTGCCAGCAGTACGGACAAAGAGTTAGATACGCAGTATTTT. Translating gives CASSTDKELDTQYF.

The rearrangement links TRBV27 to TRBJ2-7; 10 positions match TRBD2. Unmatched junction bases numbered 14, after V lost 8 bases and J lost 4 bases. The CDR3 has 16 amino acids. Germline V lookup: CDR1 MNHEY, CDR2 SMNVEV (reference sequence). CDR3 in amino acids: CASGPPPGTSDYEQYF. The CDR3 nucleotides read TGTGCCAGCGGGCCGCCCCCCGGGACTAGCGATTACGAGCAGTACTTC.

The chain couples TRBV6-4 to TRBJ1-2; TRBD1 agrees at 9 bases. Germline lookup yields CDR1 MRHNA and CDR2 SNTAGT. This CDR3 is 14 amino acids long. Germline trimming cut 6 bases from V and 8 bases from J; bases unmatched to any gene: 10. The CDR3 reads CASSVDGQGTGYTF. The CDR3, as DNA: TGTGCCAGCAGCGTCGACGGACAGGGGACGGGCTACACCTTC.

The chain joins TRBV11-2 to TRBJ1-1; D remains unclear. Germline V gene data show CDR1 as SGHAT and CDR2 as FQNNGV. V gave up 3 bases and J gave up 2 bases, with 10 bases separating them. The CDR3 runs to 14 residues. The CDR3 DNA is TGTGCCAGCAGCTTCGTCGTGGGCAACACTGAAGCTTTCTTT. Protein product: CASSFVVGNTEAFF. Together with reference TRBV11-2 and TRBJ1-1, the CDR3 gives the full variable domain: EAGVAQSPRYKIIEKRQSVAFWCNPISGHATLYWYQQILGQGPKLLIQFQNNGVVDDSQLPKDRFSAERLKGVDSTLKIQPAKLEDSAVYLCASSFVVGNTEAFFGQGTRLTVV.

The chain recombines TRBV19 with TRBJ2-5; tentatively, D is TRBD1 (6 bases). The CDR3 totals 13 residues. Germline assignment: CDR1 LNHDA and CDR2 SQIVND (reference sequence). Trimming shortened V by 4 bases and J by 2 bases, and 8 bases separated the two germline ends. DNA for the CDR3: TGTGCCAGTAGTAGGACAGCACAAGAGACCCAGTACTTC. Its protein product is CASSRTAQETQYF.

CDR3 in amino acids: CASSGQATSYEQYF. CDR3 coding DNA: TGTGCCAGCAGTGGGCAGGCCACCTCCTACGAGCAGTACTTC. The chain joins TRBV28 to TRBJ2-7, with unresolved D. Germline CDR1 reads MDHEN; CDR2 reads SYDVKM. This CDR3 has 14 residues. Trimming pared 5 bases from V and 0 bases from J, leaving 11 bases between.

The CDR3 bases are TGTGCCAGCAGCCCCGGACTAGCGGGAGAAGGTAATGAGCAGTTCTTC. Residues: CASSPGLAGEGNEQFF. This chain connects TRBV7-6 to TRBJ2-1; 13 bases align to TRBD2. The trim removed 5 bases at V and 7 bases at J, leaving 8 bases unmatched. CDR3 length equals 16 residues. CDR1 is SGHVS, CDR2 FNYEAQ, per germline.

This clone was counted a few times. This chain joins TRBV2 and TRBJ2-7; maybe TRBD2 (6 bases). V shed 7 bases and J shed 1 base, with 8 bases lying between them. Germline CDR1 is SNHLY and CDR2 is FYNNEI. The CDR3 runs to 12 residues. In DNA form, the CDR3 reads TGTGCCAGCACCCGGGGGTCCTACGAGCAGTACTTC. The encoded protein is CASTRGSYEQYF.

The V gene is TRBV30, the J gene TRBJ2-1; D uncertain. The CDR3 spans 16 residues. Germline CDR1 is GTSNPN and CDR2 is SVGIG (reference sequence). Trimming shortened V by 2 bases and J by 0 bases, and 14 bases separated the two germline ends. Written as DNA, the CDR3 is TGTGCCTGGAGTAACTGGCAGGCCATCTCCTACAATGAGCAGTTCTTC. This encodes CAWSNWQAISYNEQFF.

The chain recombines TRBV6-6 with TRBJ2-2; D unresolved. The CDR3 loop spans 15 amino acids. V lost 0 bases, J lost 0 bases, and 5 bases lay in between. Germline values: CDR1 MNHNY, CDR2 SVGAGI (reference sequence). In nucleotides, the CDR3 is TGTGCCAGCAGTTACTCGAAGCCGAACACCGGGGAGCTGTTTTTT. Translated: CASSYSKPNTGELFF.